Each of the 10 T cell receptor beta chains below was sequenced from the same sample in a study of T cell responses to AZD1222 COVID-19 vaccine (dated by TCRdb to the early 2020s). Per the publication, the time point label means: baseline before first vaccination. Library construction relied on the immunoSEQ multiplex PCR assay. The table comes from immuneACCESS by way of TCRdb, which keeps in-frame sequences with V and J called. Part of the clones is missing from these tables; in studies checked, under half for an unresolved V gene and the rest for unknown reasons. The sample profile shows roughly 170,000 clones; around 90% of them were found once. The ten largest clones add up to about 3% of the sample. The sequencing used peripheral blood, collected on day 0 of AZD1222 vaccination. Every receptor here comes from an adult in good health.

The V and J genes are TRBV2 and TRBJ2-7, with 7 bases matching TRBD1. J was trimmed by 4 bases and V by 8 bases; bases with no gene match: 5. This CDR3 comprises 12 residues. Germline loops: CDR1 SNHLY, CDR2 FYNNEI. The CDR3 region is CASEGQLYEQYF. CDR3 in DNA: TGTGCCAGCGAGGGACAGCTATACGAGCAGTACTTC.

This clone was detected a few times. The V call is TRBV23-1, the J call TRBJ2-7; D is uncertain. TRBV23-1 is an ORF, with its function uncertain. The CDR3 has 13 residues. V dropped 10 bases and J dropped 0 bases, with 13 bases sitting between them. CDR3 sequence reads: CATDQDSSYEQYF. As DNA, the CDR3 is TGCGCCACCGACCAAGATAGCTCCTACGAGCAGTACTTC.

For the CDR3, the DNA is TGCGCCAGCAGACAAAAGGCAGTTTCTGGAAACACCATATATTTT. Protein: CASRQKAVSGNTIYF. This chain connects TRBV23-1 to TRBJ1-3; no reliable D call. TRBV23-1 is an ORF, with its function uncertain. Trimming removed 6 bases at V and 1 base at J, with 13 bases between. This CDR3 has 15 residues.

The chain couples TRBV30 to TRBJ1-5; possible D gene TRBD1, 5 bases. CDR3 size: 13 residues. Looked up from germline, CDR1 is GTSNPN and CDR2 is SVGIG (reference sequence). The V and J ends lost 2 bases and 7 bases respectively, with 12 bases between them. CDR3 DNA sequence: TGTGCCTGGAGTAAAGGGGTAGAGCAGCCCCAGCATTTT. It is translated as CAWSKGVEQPQHF.

Written as DNA, the CDR3 is TGCGCCAGCAGCCACCGGCTGCAGAACAATGAGCAGTTCTTC. Translating gives CASSHRLQNNEQFF. This chain connects TRBV4-1 to TRBJ2-1; D gene ambiguous. The V gene's germline CDR1 is MGHRA and CDR2 YSYEKL. CDR3 length: 14 residues. V was clipped by 3 bases and J by 5 bases, with 11 bases between them.

This clone was found once. The genes are TRBV28 and TRBJ1-2, with 9 bases matching TRBD1. This CDR3 is 14 amino acids long. CDR1 is MDHEN and CDR2 is SYDVKM in the germline V gene. V lost 5 bases and J lost 4; bases outside the gene matches: 5. CDR3 bases: TGTGCCAGCAGTACAGGGGGCGCTGGCTATGGCTACACCTTC. This encodes CASSTGGAGYGYTF.

V is TRBV21-1 and J is TRBJ2-1. TRBV21-1 is a pseudogene segment. The CDR3 covers 17 residues. The DNA of the CDR3 is TGTGCCAGCAGCACGCCACATTTCCGGGACGGAGACAATGAGCAGTTCTTC. Protein product: CASSTPHFRDGDNEQFF.

The V gene is TRBV19, the J gene TRBJ1-2, with 9 bases lining up with TRBD1. The CDR3 length is 15 residues. Germline V gene sequence: CDR1 LNHDA, CDR2 SQIVND (reference sequence). J lost 3 bases, V lost 7 bases, and 9 bases had no gene match. The CDR3 here is CASNDRGFAYYGYTF. Here the CDR3 DNA reads TGTGCCAGTAACGACAGGGGGTTTGCGTACTATGGCTACACCTTC.

The chain carries TRBV9 and TRBJ2-1; 11 nucleotides align to TRBD2. Germline CDR1 SGDLS, CDR2 YYNGEE. This CDR3 has 15 residues. V lost 3 bases, J lost 3 bases, and 2 bases stayed unmatched. The CDR3 spells CASSEGLADYNEQFF. CDR3 in DNA: TGTGCCAGCAGCGAGGGACTAGCGGACTACAATGAGCAGTTCTTC. The complete variable domain, with remaining parts taken from reference TRBV9 and TRBJ2-1, reads DSGVTQTPKHLITATGQRVTLRCSPRSGDLSVYWYQQSLDQGLQFLIQYYNGEERAKGNILERFSAQQFPDLHSELNLSSLELGDSALYFCASSEGLADYNEQFFGPGTRLTVL.

This chain connects TRBV7-9 to TRBJ2-7; D may match TRBD1 or TRBD2 (6 bases each). V lost 5 bases to trimming and J lost 6 bases, with 17 bases between them. This CDR3 has 14 residues. Germline CDR1 reads SEHNR; CDR2 reads FQNEAQ (reference sequence). The CDR3 DNA sequence: TGTGCCAGCAGCCTAGTAGGGGGGATCGGCGAGCAGTACTTC. It codes for CASSLVGGIGEQYF.